These 11 T cell receptor beta chains share one sample of origin, sequenced in a study of CD8+ T cells in alopecia areata. Investigators isolated RNA and reverse transcribed it into cDNA to act as the sequencing template. TCRdb's table, derived via immunoSEQ multiplex PCR, lists solely in-frame clones and lacks some. This sample has 250,000 to 350,000 clones, with roughly 63% found just once. Regarding treatment: oral pan-JAK inhibitor, 5-10 mg twice daily. This material consisted of CD4+ T cells sorted from blood, taken at approximately week 51, from a patient treated with tofacitinib. Every receptor here comes from a human donor with alopecia areata.

This clone occurred once. The V gene is TRBV29-1, the J gene TRBJ1-2, with a possible D match to TRBD1 (5 bases). The V end lost 5 bases, the J end lost 1 base, and 14 bases lay between the germline ends. In germline, CDR1 is SQVTM, CDR2 ANQGSEA. The CDR3 is 14 amino acids. In DNA form, the CDR3 reads TGCAGCGTTTCAATTCAGGGATTTAACTATGGCTACACCTTC. Its protein product is CSVSIQGFNYGYTF.

This clone was recorded a few times. The genes are TRBV11-2 and TRBJ2-3; TRBD1 is a possible D gene (5 bases). With 4 bases removed from V and 3 bases from J, the gap between germline ends came to 8 bases. CDR3 length equals 13 residues. Looked up from germline, CDR1 is SGHAT and CDR2 is FQNNGV. In nucleotides, the CDR3 is TGTGCCAGCAGCTACCGACAGACAGATACGCAGTATTTT. As protein: CASSYRQTDTQYF.

The chain is built from TRBV5-1 and TRBJ2-3; tentatively, D is TRBD1 (5 bases). The germline V gene encodes CDR1 SGHRS and CDR2 YFSETQ. The CDR3 is 13 residues long. Trimming took off 2 bases at V and 4 bases at J, with 8 bases between the two ends. CDR3 loop: CASSLTGSDTQYF. As DNA, the CDR3 is TGCGCCAGCAGCTTAACAGGATCAGATACGCAGTATTTT. The complete variable domain, with remaining parts taken from reference TRBV5-1 and TRBJ2-3, reads KAGVTQTPRYLIKTRGQQVTLSCSPISGHRSVSWYQQTPGQGLQFLFEYFSETQRNKGNFPGRFSGRQFSNSRSEMNVSTLELGDSALYLCASSLTGSDTQYFGPGTRLTVL.

The V gene is TRBV7-8, the J gene TRBJ1-2; D call uncertain. The CDR3 is 14 residues long. Germline V gene lookup returns CDR1 SGHVS and CDR2 FQNEAQ. V was trimmed by 1 base and J by 4 bases, leaving 10 bases between them. CDR3 sequence reads: CASSLGSATYGYTF. The CDR3 DNA reads TGTGCCAGCAGCTTAGGCTCAGCAACCTATGGCTACACCTTC.

The genes are TRBV15 and TRBJ2-3; no definite D call. V was trimmed by 1 base and J by 5 bases, leaving 10 bases between them. Per germline, CDR1 LNHNV and CDR2 YYDKDF (reference sequence). This CDR3 has 14 residues. The chain's CDR3 is CATSRAFNVDTQYF. The CDR3 DNA is TGTGCCACCAGCAGAGCCTTTAACGTAGATACGCAGTATTTT.

As to this clone: The same CDR3 also results from other DNA sequences found in this sample. J is TRBJ2-5 and V is TRBV29-1; no firm D call. Trimming took 4 bases from V and 1 from J, leaving 7 bases between them. The CDR3 runs to 12 residues. Germline lookup yields CDR1 SQVTM and CDR2 ANQGSEA. The CDR3 loop reads CSVVGIQETQYF. The CDR3, as DNA: TGCAGCGTTGTCGGCATCCAAGAGACCCAGTACTTC.

This clone was seen only a few times. The chain links TRBV2 to TRBJ2-1; perhaps D is TRBD1 or TRBD2 (5 bases each). The CDR3 is made up of 15 amino acids. With 4 bases removed from V and 1 base from J, the gap between germline ends came to 11 bases. Germline loops: CDR1 SNHLY, CDR2 FYNNEI. The CDR3 reads CASSAREGSYNEQFF. Here the CDR3 DNA reads TGTGCCAGCAGTGCACGTGAGGGGTCCTACAATGAGCAGTTCTTC.

The rearrangement uses TRBV4-3 and TRBJ2-5; D is tentatively TRBD1 or TRBD2 (5 bases each). V lost 2 bases, J lost 2 bases, and 12 bases lay in between. The CDR3 has 15 amino acids. Germline CDR1 is LGHNA and CDR2 is YSLEER. CDR3 sequence: CASSQSTGAQETQYF. CDR3 coding DNA: TGCGCCAGCAGCCAATCTACCGGGGCTCAAGAGACCCAGTACTTC.

The chain links TRBV11-2 to TRBJ2-3; 8 bases align to TRBD1. Germline V lookup: CDR1 SGHAT, CDR2 FQNNGV. Trimming took 3 bases from V and 0 from J; bases not matched to a gene: 2. The CDR3 totals 15 residues. In DNA, the CDR3 is TGTGCCAGCAGCTTGACAGGGGAGAGCACAGATACGCAGTATTTT. Protein sequence: CASSLTGESTDTQYF. The whole variable domain, remainder taken from reference TRBV11-2 and TRBJ2-3, is EAGVAQSPRYKIIEKRQSVAFWCNPISGHATLYWYQQILGQGPKLLIQFQNNGVVDDSQLPKDRFSAERLKGVDSTLKIQPAKLEDSAVYLCASSLTGESTDTQYFGPGTRLTVL.

The chain is built from TRBV30 and TRBJ1-5; the D is unclear. The ends were cut back, 2 bases at V and 6 bases at J, with 14 bases in the middle. Germline V gene lookup returns CDR1 GTSNPN and CDR2 SVGIG (reference sequence). CDR3 length: 14 residues. CDR3 region: CAWSTSALGQPQHF. The CDR3 DNA sequence: TGTGCCTGGAGTACGTCGGCGCTCGGTCAGCCCCAGCATTTT.

This sequence joins TRBV7-2 and TRBJ1-6; TRBD1 aligns across 9 bases. The CDR3 is 16 amino acids. CDR1 SGHTA and CDR2 FQGNSA come from the germline V gene. V lost 3 bases, J lost 7 bases, and 7 bases stayed unmatched. CDR3 region: CASSFGLTGGNSPLHF. The CDR3 nucleotides read TGTGCCAGCAGCTTCGGACTGACAGGGGGAAATTCACCCCTCCACTTT.